The rows below give T cell receptor beta chains drawn from one sample of a study of cytomegalovirus exposure and HLA in healthy donors. Some clones are missing from TCRdb's copy, which holds only in-frame ones; the method was immunoSEQ multiplex PCR. The table lists around 130,000 clones, 76% of them singletons. Sequencing used PBMCs. Receptor source: a man aged 35 to 55 in good health and CMV-seronegative. The CDR3 runs from the conserved cysteine through the conserved F or W. Fields, in order: V gene, clone size, D gene, J gene, CDR3 protein, CDR3 DNA. The D gene is left open where the match is weak. Size values are once, few and many counts, or a class for expanded clones, and some rows have none.

>TRBV30|NA|NA|TRBJ1-1
CAWSEDSGAPEGTEAFF
TGTGCCTGGAGTGAGGACAGTGGGGCTCCAGAGGGCACTGAAGCTTTCTTT
>TRBV5-1|NA|NA|TRBJ2-2
CASSFGGDTGELFF
TGCGCCAGCAGCTTCGGGGGAGACACCGGGGAGCTGTTTTTT
>TRBV2|few|TRBD2|TRBJ2-3
CASGAGTLHGDTQYF
TGTGCCAGCGGAGCGGGGACCCTTCATGGGGATACGCAGTATTTT
>TRBV5-5|NA|TRBD2|TRBJ2-7
CASSPGEREGPTYEQYF
TGTGCCAGCAGCCCCGGGGAGCGGGAGGGCCCTACCTACGAGCAGTACTTC
>TRBV19|NA|TRBD1|TRBJ2-7
CASSGTEYEQYF
TGTGCCAGTAGTGGGACAGAGTACGAGCAGTACTTC
>TRBV19|NA|TRBD2|TRBJ2-7
CASSMGQREWYEQYF
TGTGCCAGTAGTATGGGGCAGCGGGAGTGGTACGAGCAGTACTTC
>TRBV27|NA|NA|TRBJ1-6
CASSPNRASPLHF
TGTGCCAGCAGCCCAAACAGGGCCTCACCCCTCCACTTT
>TRBV7-9|NA|NA|TRBJ1-4
CASSTNSGGPTNEKLFF
TGTGCCAGCAGCACGAACTCCGGGGGTCCAACTAATGAAAAACTGTTTTTT
>TRBV6-4|NA|NA|TRBJ2-2
CASSDSLGGDTGELFF
TGTGCCAGCAGTGACTCCCTCGGAGGGGACACCGGGGAGCTGTTTTTT
>TRBV15|NA|NA|TRBJ1-3
CATSRARSSGGSGNTIYF
TGTGCCACCAGCAGAGCTCGCTCTAGCGGGGGCTCTGGAAACACCATATATTTT
>TRBV7-8|NA|NA|TRBJ1-2
CASSLGGGTPYGYTF
TGTGCCAGCAGCTTAGGCGGAGGCACCCCCTATGGCTACACCTTC
>TRBV18|NA|TRBD2|TRBJ2-1
CASSPASGAYNEQFF
TGTGCCAGCTCACCGGCTAGCGGGGCTTACAATGAGCAGTTCTTC
>TRBV28|NA|NA|TRBJ2-7
CASSLLVKGEQYF
TGTGCCAGCAGTTTATTGGTCAAGGGGGAGCAGTACTTC